The T cell receptor beta chain described here comes from a study of T cells after yellow fever vaccination. Turning to this clonotype: The antigen remains unidentified.

TCR cDNA was made by 5'RACE template switching, adding a universal primer site and UMIs. One entry per CDR3 protein, called by TCRdb with MiXCR from the 5' RACE reads. The sample contains 300,000 to 350,000 distinct CDR3 sequences, about 4% of which appear only once. General study findings and limits: One caveat is that FACS-sorted repertoires could contain abundant clonotypes contaminating from the bulk population. A limited proportion of clonotypes was detected within both the CD4 and CD8 compartments.

The clonotype originates from a man aged 18 to 35 who received the YFV17D yellow fever vaccine. This sample comprised PBMCs, obtained 5 days after the yellow fever booster vaccination.

The CDR3 sequence: CASSTTGTYGYTF. The DNA for the CDR3 is TGTGCCAGCAGCACCACAGGCACCTATGGCTACACCTTC. This sequence joins TRBV7-3 and TRBJ1-2; D is possibly TRBD1 (5 bases). The CDR3 has 13 amino acids. V was pared by 5 bases and J by 4 bases, with 11 bases between. The germline CDR1 and CDR2 sequences are SGHTA and FQGTGA.